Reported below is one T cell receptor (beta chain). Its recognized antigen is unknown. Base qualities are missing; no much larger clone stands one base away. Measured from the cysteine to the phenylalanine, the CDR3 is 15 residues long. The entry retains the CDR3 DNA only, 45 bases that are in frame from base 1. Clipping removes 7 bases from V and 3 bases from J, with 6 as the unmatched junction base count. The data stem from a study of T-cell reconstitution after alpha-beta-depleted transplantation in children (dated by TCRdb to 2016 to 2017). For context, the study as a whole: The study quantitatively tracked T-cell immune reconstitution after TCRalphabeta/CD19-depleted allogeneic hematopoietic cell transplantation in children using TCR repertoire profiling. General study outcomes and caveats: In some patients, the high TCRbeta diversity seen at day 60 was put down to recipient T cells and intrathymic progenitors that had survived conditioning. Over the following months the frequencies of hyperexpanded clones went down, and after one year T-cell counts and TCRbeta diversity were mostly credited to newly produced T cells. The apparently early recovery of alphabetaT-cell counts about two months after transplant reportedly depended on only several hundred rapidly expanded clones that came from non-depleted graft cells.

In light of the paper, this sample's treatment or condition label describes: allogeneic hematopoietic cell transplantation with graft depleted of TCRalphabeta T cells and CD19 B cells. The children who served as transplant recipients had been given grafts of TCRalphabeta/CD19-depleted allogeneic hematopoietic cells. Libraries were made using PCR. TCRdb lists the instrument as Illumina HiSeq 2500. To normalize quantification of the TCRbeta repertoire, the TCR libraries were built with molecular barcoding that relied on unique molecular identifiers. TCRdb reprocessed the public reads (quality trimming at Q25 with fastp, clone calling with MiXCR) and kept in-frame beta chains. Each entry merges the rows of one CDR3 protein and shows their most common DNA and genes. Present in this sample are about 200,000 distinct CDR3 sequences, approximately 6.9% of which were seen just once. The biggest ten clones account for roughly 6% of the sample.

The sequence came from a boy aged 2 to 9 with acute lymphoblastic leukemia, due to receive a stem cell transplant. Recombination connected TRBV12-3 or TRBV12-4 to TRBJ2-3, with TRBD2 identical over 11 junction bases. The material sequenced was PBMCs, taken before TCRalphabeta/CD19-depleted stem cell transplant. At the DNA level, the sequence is TGTGCCAGCACGCGACTAGCGGGGTTGACAGATACGCAGTATTTT. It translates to CASTRLAGLTDTQYF.